This TCR beta chain is drawn from a study of shared clonotypes between healthy human individuals. Overall study findings and caveats: Even with large depth, rarefaction showed that sorted-subset sequencing was incomplete. Donor clonotype sharing was expected to depend on sequencing depth. Apart from blood, nothing was sampled; tissue repertoires likely differ.

The germline gives CDR1 MNHEY, CDR2 SVGAGI. The CDR3 has 14 amino acids. V gave up 5 bases and J gave up 5 bases; unmatched junction bases: 6. DNA at about 0.2 ug, tens of thousands of T cell genomes, went into sorted-subset replicate PCRs. Measured with immunoSEQ multiplex PCR; TCRdb has only the in-frame clones, and not every one. The sample records just over 2,000,000 clones, less than 95% being singletons. Terminally differentiated effector memory CD45RA+ cells were excluded from the naive CD8 cells, which were CD45RO-negative and positively selected for CCR7. With regard to this clone: Its antigen is not identified.

This sequence was found in a man aged 18-30 years in good health. Sequencing input: naive CD8+ T cells sorted from blood. The chain links TRBV6-5 to TRBJ2-5, with 9 bases fitting TRBD2. Here the CDR3 reads CASSQSSGKETQYF. The CDR3 DNA follows: TGTGCCAGCAGTCAATCTAGCGGGAAGGAGACCCAGTACTTC.